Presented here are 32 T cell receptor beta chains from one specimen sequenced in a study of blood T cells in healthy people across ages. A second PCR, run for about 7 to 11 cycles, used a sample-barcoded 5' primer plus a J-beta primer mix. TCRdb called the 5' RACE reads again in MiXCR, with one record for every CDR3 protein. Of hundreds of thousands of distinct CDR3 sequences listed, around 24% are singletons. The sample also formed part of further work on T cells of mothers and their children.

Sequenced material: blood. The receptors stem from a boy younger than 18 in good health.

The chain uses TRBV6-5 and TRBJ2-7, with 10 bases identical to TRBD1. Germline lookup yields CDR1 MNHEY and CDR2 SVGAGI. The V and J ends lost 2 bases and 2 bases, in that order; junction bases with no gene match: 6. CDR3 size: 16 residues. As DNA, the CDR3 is TGTGCCAGCAGTTACGGGGACAGGGGTAACCCCTACGAGCAGTACTTC. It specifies CASSYGDRGNPYEQYF.

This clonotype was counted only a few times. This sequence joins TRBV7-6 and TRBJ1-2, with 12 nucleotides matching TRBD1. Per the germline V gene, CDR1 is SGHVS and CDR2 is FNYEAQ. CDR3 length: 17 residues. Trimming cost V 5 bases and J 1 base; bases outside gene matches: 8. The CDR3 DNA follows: TGTGCCAGCAGCCTATCCGGGACAGGGGGCTTTAACTATGGCTACACCTTC. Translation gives CASSLSGTGGFNYGYTF.

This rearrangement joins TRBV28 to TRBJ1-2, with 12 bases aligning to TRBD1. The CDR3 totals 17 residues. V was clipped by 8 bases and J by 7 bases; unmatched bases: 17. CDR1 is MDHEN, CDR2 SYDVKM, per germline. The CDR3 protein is CASHGPGQGARLGGYTF. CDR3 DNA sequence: TGTGCCAGCCATGGACCGGGACAGGGGGCGCGATTGGGTGGCTACACCTTC.

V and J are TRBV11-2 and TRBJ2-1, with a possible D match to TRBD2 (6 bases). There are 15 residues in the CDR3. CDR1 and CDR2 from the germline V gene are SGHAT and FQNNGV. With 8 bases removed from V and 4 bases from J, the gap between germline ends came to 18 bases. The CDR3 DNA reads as TGTGCCAGCGCAGCTAATAGCGGCACTTACAATGAGCAGTTCTTC. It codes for CASAANSGTYNEQFF.

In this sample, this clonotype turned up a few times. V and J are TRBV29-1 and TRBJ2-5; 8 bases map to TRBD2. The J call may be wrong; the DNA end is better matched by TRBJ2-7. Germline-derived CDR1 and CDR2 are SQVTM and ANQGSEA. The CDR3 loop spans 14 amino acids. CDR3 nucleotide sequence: TGCAGCGTTGAGATTAGCGGGGTAACCTACGAGCAGTACTTC. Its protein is CSVEISGVTYEQYF.

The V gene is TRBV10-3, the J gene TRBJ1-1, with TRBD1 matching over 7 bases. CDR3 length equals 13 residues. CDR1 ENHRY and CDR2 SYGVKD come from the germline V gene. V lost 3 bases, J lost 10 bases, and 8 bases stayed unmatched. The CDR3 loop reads CAISDDRAGVAFF. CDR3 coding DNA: TGTGCCATCAGTGACGACAGGGCTGGGGTAGCTTTCTTT.

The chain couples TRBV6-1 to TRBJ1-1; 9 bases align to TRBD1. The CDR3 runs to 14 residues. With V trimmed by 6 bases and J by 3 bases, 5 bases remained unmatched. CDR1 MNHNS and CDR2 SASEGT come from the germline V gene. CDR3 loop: CASRRQGDHTEAFF. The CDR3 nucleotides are TGTGCCAGCAGGAGACAGGGGGACCACACTGAAGCTTTCTTT.

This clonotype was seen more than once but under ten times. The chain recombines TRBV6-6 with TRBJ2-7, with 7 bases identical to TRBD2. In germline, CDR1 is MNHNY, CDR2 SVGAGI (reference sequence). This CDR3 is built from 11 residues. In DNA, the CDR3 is TGTGCGGGAGGGCGGGGCTACGAGCAGTACTTC. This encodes CAGGRGYEQYF.

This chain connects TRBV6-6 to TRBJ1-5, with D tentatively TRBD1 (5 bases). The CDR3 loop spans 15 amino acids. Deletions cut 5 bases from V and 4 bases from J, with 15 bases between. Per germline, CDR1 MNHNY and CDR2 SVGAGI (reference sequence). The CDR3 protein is CASSGALVQNQPQHF. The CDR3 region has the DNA TGTGCCAGCAGTGGGGCCTTGGTGCAGAATCAGCCCCAGCATTTT.

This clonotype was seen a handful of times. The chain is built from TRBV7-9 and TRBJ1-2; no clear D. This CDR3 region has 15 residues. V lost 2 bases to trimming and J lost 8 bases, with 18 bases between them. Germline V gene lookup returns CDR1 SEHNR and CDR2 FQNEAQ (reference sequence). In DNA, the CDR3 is TGTGCCAGCAGCTTAATAGGTGGAGACGAATTAGGCTACACCTTC. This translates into CASSLIGGDELGYTF.

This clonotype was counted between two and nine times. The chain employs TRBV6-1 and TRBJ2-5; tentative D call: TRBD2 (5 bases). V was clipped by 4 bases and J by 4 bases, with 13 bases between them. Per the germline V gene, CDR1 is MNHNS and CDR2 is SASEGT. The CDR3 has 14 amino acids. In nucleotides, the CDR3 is TGTGCCAGCAGTGGACGCGGGCTCCCAGAGACCCAGTACTTC. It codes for CASSGRGLPETQYF.

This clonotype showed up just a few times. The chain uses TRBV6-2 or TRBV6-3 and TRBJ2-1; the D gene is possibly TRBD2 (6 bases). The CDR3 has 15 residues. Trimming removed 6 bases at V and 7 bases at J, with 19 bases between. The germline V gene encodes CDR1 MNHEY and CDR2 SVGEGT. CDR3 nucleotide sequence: TGTGCCAGCAGCCCCCCCGGGCGGGGTCGGAATGAGCAGTTCTTC. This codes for CASSPPGRGRNEQFF.

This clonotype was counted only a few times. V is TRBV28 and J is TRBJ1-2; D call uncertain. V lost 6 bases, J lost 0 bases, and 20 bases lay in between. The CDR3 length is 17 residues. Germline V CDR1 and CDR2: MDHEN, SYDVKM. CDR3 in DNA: TGTGCCAGCAGCCGTCCCGAGGGCGACCTAACTAACTATGGCTACACCTTC. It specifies CASSRPEGDLTNYGYTF.

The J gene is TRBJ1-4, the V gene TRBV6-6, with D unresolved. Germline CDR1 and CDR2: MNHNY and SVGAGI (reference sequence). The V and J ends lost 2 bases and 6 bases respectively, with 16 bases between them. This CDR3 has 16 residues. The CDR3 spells CASSYPPRRLYEKLFF. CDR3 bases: TGTGCCAGCAGTTACCCCCCGAGGCGCTTGTATGAAAAACTGTTTTTT.

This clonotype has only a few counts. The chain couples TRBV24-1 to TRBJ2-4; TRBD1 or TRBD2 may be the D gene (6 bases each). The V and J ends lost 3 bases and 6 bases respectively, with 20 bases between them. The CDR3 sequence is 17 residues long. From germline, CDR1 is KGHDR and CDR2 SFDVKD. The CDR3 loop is CATSDPRQGGSVNIQYF. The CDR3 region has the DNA TGTGCCACCAGTGATCCTCGACAAGGGGGGTCGGTAAACATTCAGTACTTC.

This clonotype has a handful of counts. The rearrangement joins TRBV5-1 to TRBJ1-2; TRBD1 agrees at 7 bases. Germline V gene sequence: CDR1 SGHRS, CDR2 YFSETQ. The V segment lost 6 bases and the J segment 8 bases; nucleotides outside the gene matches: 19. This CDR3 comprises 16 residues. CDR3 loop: CASNSSRGGGADGYTF. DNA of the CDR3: TGCGCCAGCAACTCGTCGCGTGGAGGGGGCGCGGACGGCTACACCTTC.

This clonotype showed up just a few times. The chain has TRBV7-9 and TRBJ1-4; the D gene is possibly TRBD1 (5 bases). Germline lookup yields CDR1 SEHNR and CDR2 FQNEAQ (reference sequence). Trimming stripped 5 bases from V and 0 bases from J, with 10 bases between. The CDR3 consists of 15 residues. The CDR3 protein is CASSDSIATNEKLFF. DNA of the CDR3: TGTGCCAGCAGCGACAGTATTGCAACTAATGAAAAACTGTTTTTT.

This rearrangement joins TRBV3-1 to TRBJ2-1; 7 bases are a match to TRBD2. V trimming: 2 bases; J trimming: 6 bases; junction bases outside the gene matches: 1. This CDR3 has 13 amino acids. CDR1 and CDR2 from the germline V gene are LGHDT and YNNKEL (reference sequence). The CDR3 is CASSQSGVNEQFF. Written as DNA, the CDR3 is TGTGCCAGCAGCCAAAGCGGGGTCAATGAGCAGTTCTTC.

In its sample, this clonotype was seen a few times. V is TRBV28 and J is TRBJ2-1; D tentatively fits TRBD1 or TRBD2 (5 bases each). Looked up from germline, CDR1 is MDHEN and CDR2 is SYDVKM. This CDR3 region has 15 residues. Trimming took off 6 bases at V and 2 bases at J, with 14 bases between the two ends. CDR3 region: CASSYLRDPYNEQFF. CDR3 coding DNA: TGTGCCAGCAGCTACCTCCGGGACCCCTACAATGAGCAGTTCTTC.

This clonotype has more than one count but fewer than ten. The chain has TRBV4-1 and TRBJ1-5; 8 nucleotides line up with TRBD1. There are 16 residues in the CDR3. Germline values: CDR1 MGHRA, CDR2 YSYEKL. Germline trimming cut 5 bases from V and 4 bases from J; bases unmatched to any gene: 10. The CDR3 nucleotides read TGCGCCAGCAGCTCGGTCCAAGGACAGGGTAATCAGCCCCAGCATTTT. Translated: CASSSVQGQGNQPQHF.

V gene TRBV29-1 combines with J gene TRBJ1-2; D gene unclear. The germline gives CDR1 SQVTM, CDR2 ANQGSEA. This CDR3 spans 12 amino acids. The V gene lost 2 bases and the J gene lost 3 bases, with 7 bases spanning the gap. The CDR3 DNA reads TGCAGCGTTGAATGGGAGGACTATGGCTACACCTTC. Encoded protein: CSVEWEDYGYTF.

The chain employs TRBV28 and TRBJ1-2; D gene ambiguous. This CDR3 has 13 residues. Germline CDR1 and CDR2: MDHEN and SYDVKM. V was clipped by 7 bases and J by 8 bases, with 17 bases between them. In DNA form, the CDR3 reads TGTGCCAGCACCCTTTTTAGCCGGGAGGGCTACACCTTC. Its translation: CASTLFSREGYTF.

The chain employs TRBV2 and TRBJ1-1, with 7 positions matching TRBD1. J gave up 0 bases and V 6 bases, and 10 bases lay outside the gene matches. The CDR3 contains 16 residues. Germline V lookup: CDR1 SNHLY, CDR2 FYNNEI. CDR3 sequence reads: CASSPNPTGMNTEAFF. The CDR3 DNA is TGTGCCAGCAGCCCTAACCCGACAGGGATGAACACTGAAGCTTTCTTT.

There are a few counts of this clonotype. CDR3 in DNA: TGCAGCGTCTTTCCGGGACTAGCGGGGGCCCACCAAGAGACCCAGTACTTC. Translated, it gives CSVFPGLAGAHQETQYF. This chain connects TRBV29-1 to TRBJ2-5; TRBD2 aligns across 14 bases. Germline V gene data show CDR1 as SQVTM and CDR2 as ANQGSEA. The CDR3 totals 17 residues. V lost 6 bases to trimming and J lost 0 bases; unmatched junction nucleotides: 9.

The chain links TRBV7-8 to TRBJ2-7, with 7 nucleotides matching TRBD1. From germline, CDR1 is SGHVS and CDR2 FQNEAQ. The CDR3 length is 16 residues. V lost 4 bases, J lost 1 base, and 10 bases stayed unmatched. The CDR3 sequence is CASSSRRDRGSYEQYF. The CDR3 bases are TGTGCCAGCAGCTCTCGCCGGGACAGAGGTTCCTACGAGCAGTACTTC.

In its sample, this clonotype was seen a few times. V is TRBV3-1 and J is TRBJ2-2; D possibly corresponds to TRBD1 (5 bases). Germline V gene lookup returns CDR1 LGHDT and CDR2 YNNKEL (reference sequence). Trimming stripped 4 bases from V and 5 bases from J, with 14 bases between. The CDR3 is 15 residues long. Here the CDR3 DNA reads TGTGCCAGCAGCCTCCTCAGGGTGGTTACCGGGGAGCTGTTTTTT. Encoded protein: CASSLLRVVTGELFF.

The CDR3 DNA follows: TGTGCCAGCAGCCCCGGACAGGGAGTATCCAAAAACATTCAGTACTTC. The encoded protein is CASSPGQGVSKNIQYF. The chain joins TRBV2 to TRBJ2-4, with TRBD1 matching 8 bases. This CDR3 is built from 16 residues. CDR1 is SNHLY and CDR2 is FYNNEI in the germline V gene. V gave up 6 bases and J gave up 2 bases; unmatched junction bases: 9.

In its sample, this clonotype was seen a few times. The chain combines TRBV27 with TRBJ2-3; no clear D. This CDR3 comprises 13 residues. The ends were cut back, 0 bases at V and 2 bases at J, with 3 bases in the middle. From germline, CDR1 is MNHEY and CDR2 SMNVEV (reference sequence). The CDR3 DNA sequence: TGTGCCAGCAGTTTATCCCTCACAGATACGCAGTATTTT. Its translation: CASSLSLTDTQYF.

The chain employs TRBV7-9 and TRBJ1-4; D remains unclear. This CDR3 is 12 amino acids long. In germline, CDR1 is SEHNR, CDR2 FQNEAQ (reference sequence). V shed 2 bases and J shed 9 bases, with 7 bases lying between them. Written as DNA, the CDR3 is TGTGCCAGCAGCTTATTCAGCCAAAAACTGTTTTTT. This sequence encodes CASSLFSQKLFF.

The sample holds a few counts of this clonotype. The DNA of the CDR3 is TGTGCCAGCAGCCGCGGCAGTTGGGGAGGGGAGGCCGAGCAGTACTTC. Translation: CASSRGSWGGEAEQYF. The rearrangement links TRBV6-5 to TRBJ2-7, with 7 bases matching TRBD2. This CDR3 contains 16 residues. Germline V CDR1 and CDR2: MNHEY, SVGAGI. V lost 6 bases, J lost 6 bases, and 17 bases stayed unmatched.

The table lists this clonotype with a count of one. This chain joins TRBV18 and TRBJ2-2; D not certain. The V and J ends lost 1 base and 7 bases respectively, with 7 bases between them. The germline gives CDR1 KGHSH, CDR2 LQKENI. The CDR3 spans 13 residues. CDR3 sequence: CASSPLDIGELFF. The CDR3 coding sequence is TGTGCCAGCTCACCACTCGACATCGGGGAGCTGTTTTTT.

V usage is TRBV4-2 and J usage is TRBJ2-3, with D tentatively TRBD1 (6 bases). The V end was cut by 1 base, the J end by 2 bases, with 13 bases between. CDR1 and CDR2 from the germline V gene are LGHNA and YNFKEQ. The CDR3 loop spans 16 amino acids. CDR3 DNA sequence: TGTGCCAGCAGCCAAGGCCCAGGGGTCGTCACAGATACGCAGTATTTT. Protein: CASSQGPGVVTDTQYF.